The next 11 T cell receptor beta chains were all read from a single sample in a study of multiple sclerosis patients with progressive multifocal leukoencephalopathy. The time point was: before natalizumab initiation. The protocol was immunoSEQ multiplex PCR, while the TCRdb copy is restricted to in-frame clones and leaves out a portion. Of roughly 28,000 clones in the sample, 88% were seen once. The sequencing input was PBMCs. Receptors were obtained from a human donor with multiple sclerosis.

This clone was observed a handful of times. The chain joins TRBV11-3 to TRBJ1-1; TRBD1 is a possible D gene (5 bases). V was clipped by 7 bases and J by 4 bases, with 19 bases between them. The CDR3 is 15 amino acids. CDR1 and CDR2 from the germline V gene are SGHNT and YENEEA. Written as DNA, the CDR3 is TGTGCCAGCACCACCATCTGGAGGGGTGGCACTGAAGCTTTCTTT. This encodes CASTTIWRGGTEAFF.

V is TRBV9 and J is TRBJ1-2; 8 bases map to TRBD1. Germline trimming cut 3 bases from V and 4 bases from J; bases unmatched to any gene: 2. There are 13 residues in the CDR3. The germline gives CDR1 SGDLS, CDR2 YYNGEE. The CDR3 region has the DNA TGTGCCAGCAGCGGAACAGGGGGCTATGGCTACACCTTC. It yields the protein CASSGTGGYGYTF.

The rearrangement uses TRBV4-1 and TRBJ2-1; D gene uncertain. Per the germline V gene, CDR1 is MGHRA and CDR2 is YSYEKL. The germline V and J ends were trimmed by 4 bases and 12 bases, with 13 bases remaining between them. The CDR3 spans 12 residues. This chain's CDR3 is CASSPMGLGQFF. CDR3 DNA: TGCGCCAGCAGCCCAATGGGTTTAGGGCAGTTCTTC.

This rearrangement joins TRBV5-6 to TRBJ2-3; 10 nucleotides align to TRBD2. With 9 bases clipped from V and 4 bases from J, the junction kept 8 bases outside the gene matches. CDR3 size: 14 residues. The germline V gene encodes CDR1 SGHDT and CDR2 YYEEEE. CDR3 sequence reads: CATQRGGYPDTQYF. The CDR3 coding sequence is TGTGCCACCCAGCGGGGGGGCTACCCAGATACGCAGTATTTT.

The J gene is TRBJ1-3, the V gene TRBV6-5; unclear D gene. CDR3 length: 15 residues. Germline CDR1 is MNHEY and CDR2 is SVGAGI. The germline V and J ends were trimmed by 6 bases and 5 bases, with 17 bases remaining between them. CDR3 coding DNA: TGTGCCAGCAGCGACGACCAGAACTCCCGAAACACCATATATTTT. This codes for CASSDDQNSRNTIYF.

The rearrangement uses TRBV14 and TRBJ2-2; D not resolved. From germline, CDR1 is SGHDN and CDR2 FVKESK. This CDR3 region has 14 residues. V lost 1 base and J 3 bases, leaving 6 bases between the germline ends. For the CDR3, the DNA is TGTGCCAGCAGCCAAGCCTGGGACACCGGGGAGCTGTTTTTT. Translated: CASSQAWDTGELFF.

The chain combines TRBV28 with TRBJ2-1; TRBD1 matches 11 bases. V gave up 6 bases and J gave up 10 bases; unmatched junction bases: 11. Per the germline V gene, CDR1 is MDHEN and CDR2 is SYDVKM. There are 15 residues in the CDR3. This CDR3 reads CASSSGGQGAREQFF. CDR3 in DNA: TGTGCCAGCAGCTCCGGAGGACAGGGGGCGAGAGAGCAGTTCTTC. Based on the CDR3 plus reference TRBV28 and TRBJ2-1, the full variable domain is DVKVTQSSRYLVKRTGEKVFLECVQDMDHENMFWYRQDPGLGLRLIYFSYDVKMKEKGDIPEGYSVSREKKERFSLILESASTNQTSMYLCASSSGGQGAREQFFGPGTRLTVL.

This sequence joins TRBV6-5 and TRBJ1-5; D is perhaps TRBD1 (6 bases). The CDR3 contains 15 residues. Germline V CDR1 and CDR2: MNHEY, SVGAGI. Trimming removed 0 bases from V and 3 bases from J, with 9 bases in between. This CDR3 is CASSYSGQFNQPQHF. CDR3 coding DNA: TGTGCCAGCAGTTACTCTGGACAGTTCAATCAGCCCCAGCATTTT.

The CDR3 region is CASSSTGGENTEAFF. The CDR3 bases are TGTGCCAGCAGCTCTACGGGTGGGGAGAACACTGAAGCTTTCTTT. The rearrangement joins TRBV7-8 to TRBJ1-1; D ambiguous. Germline V gene lookup returns CDR1 SGHVS and CDR2 FQNEAQ. The CDR3 sequence is 15 residues long. V was cut by 4 bases and J by 1 base, with 13 bases left in between.

DNA for the CDR3: TGTGCCTGGAGCCGTCACGGGGGGGGCCAAGAGACCCAGTACTTC. Its translation is CAWSRHGGGQETQYF. The rearrangement uses TRBV30 and TRBJ2-5, with 8 positions matching TRBD2. Germline assignment: CDR1 GTSNPN and CDR2 SVGIG (reference sequence). The CDR3 totals 15 residues. Trimming at V came to 3 bases and at J to 1 base, leaving 7 bases not matched to a gene.

The genes are TRBV7-3 and TRBJ2-7; D call uncertain. The CDR3 totals 13 residues. CDR1 is SGHTA and CDR2 is FQGTGA in the germline V gene. V lost 2 bases and J 4 bases, leaving 9 bases between the germline ends. The CDR3: CASSLWPAYEQYF. The CDR3 nucleotides are TGTGCCAGCAGCTTATGGCCCGCGTACGAGCAGTACTTC.